In this sample, the clone carrying this TCR beta chain turned up a few times. Germline CDR1 is SGHRS and CDR2 is YFSETQ. V lost 4 bases and J lost 3; bases outside the gene matches: 5. CDR3 length: 15 amino acids. The sample originates from a study of patients and donors after allogeneic stem cell transplantation. Each CDR3 protein gets one entry after TCRdb re-called the RT-PCR reads with MiXCR. Here the sample spans about 960,000 distinct CDR3 sequences, roughly 18% being singletons. What was sequenced was blood, either unsorted or a sorted T cell fraction (not recorded which). The sequence derives from a human donor who was either an allogeneic HSCT recipient or a stem cell or donor lymphocyte infusion donor (not recorded which). It is not recorded whose cells these are; they may come from a transplant donor. The chain employs TRBV5-1 and TRBJ1-3, with 9 bases that match TRBD1. The CDR3 is CASSVQGADGNTIYF. The CDR3 region has the DNA TGCGCCAGCAGCGTACAGGGGGCAGATGGAAACACCATATATTTT.